This TCR beta chain emerged from a study of cytomegalovirus exposure and HLA in healthy donors. Study conclusions and caveats: Altogether, 170 or so TCR beta chains were recorded as cytomegalovirus-associated. Some public TCRs appeared in many individuals, while most sequences were rare.

The CDR3 is 15 amino acids. Trimming took 5 bases from V and 4 from J, leaving 12 bases between them. Germline V CDR1 and CDR2: LNHDA, SQIVND (reference sequence). Note on this clone: As yet, its antigen is unknown.

It was with 60 Vbeta and 13 Jbeta primers that the PCR ran. Repertoires were generated with immunoSEQ multiplex PCR, while TCRdb's copy carries only in-frame clones and drops some. The table records roughly 200,000 clones, 76% of them present only once. The rearrangement joins TRBV19 to TRBJ2-6; tentative D call: TRBD1 (6 bases). Sequenced material: PBMCs. The TCR originated in a man younger than 35 in good health and CMV-seronegative. CDR3 in DNA: TGTGCCAGTAGTGTACAGGGATCAGGGGCCAACGTCCTGACTTTC. It translates to CASSVQGSGANVLTF.